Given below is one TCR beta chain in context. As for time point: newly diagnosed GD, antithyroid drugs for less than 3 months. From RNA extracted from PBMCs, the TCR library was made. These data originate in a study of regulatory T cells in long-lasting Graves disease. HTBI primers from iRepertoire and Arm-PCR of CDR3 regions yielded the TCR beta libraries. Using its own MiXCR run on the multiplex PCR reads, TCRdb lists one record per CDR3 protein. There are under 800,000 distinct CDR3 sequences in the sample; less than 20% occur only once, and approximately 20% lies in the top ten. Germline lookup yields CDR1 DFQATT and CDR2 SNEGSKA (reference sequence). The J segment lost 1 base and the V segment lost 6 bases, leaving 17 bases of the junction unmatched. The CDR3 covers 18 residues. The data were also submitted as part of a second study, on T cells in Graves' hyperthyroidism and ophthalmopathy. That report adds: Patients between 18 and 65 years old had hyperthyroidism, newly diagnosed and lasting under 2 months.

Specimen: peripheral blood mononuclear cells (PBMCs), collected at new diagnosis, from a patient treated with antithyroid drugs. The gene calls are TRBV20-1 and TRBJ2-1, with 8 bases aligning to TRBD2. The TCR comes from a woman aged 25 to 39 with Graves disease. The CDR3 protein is CSAAPGLVRDKSYNEQFF. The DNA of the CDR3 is TGCAGTGCAGCGCCGGGACTAGTAAGGGACAAGTCCTACAATGAGCAGTTCTTC.